The table lists the clone carrying this T cell receptor (beta chain) with a few counts. TCRdb analysed the 5' RACE reads with MiXCR anew, one entry per CDR3 protein. Counted here are 300,000 to 400,000 distinct CDR3 sequences, 28% occurring once; the ten biggest clones make up roughly 12%. Between the trimmed V and J ends, which lost 5 bases and 4 bases, there was a span of 8 bases. This CDR3 region has 13 residues. CDR1 and CDR2 from the germline V gene are SGHVS and FNYEAQ. The data originate from a study of T-cell memory formation after mild COVID-19. Looking at the study overall: Clusters were largely donor specific.

The specimen was PBMCs or a T cell subset sorted from them (not recorded which). V usage is TRBV7-6 and J usage is TRBJ2-2; D is ambiguous. The sequence was collected from an adult woman who had mild COVID-19 (a few samples of this study predate the infection). Cell type and time point are not known. CDR3 region: CASSQHPTGELFF. The DNA for the CDR3 is TGTGCCAGCAGCCAGCATCCCACCGGGGAGCTGTTTTTT.